The 27 T cell receptor beta chains below all came from one sample that was sequenced in a study of cytomegalovirus exposure and HLA in healthy donors. Here immunoSEQ multiplex PCR was the method, and the copy in TCRdb shows in-frame clones only, minus some. Of approximately 110,000 clones listed, 94% are singletons. The sequenced material came from PBMCs. These receptor sequences come from a woman aged 18-35 years in good health and CMV-seronegative.

V gene TRBV28 combines with J gene TRBJ1-5, with D tentatively TRBD1 (6 bases). The V end was cut by 6 bases, the J end by 7 bases, with 19 bases between. CDR1 and CDR2 from the germline V gene are MDHEN and SYDVKM. This CDR3 spans 15 amino acids. CDR3 sequence: CASSRNTGYGQPQHF. The CDR3 coding sequence is TGTGCCAGCAGCCGGAATACAGGGTACGGACAGCCCCAGCATTTT. Drawing the rest from reference TRBV28 and TRBJ1-5, the complete variable domain is DVKVTQSSRYLVKRTGEKVFLECVQDMDHENMFWYRQDPGLGLRLIYFSYDVKMKEKGDIPEGYSVSREKKERFSLILESASTNQTSMYLCASSRNTGYGQPQHFGDGTRLSIL.

The J gene is TRBJ2-3, the V gene TRBV27, with a weak D call TRBD2 (6 bases). CDR3 length equals 14 residues. In germline, CDR1 is MNHEY, CDR2 SMNVEV (reference sequence). CDR3 region: CATGGPTSTDTQYF. CDR3 coding DNA: TGTGCGACTGGAGGGCCCACTAGCACAGATACGCAGTATTTT.

The rearrangement joins TRBV19 to TRBJ2-2; 9 bases align to TRBD1. CDR3 length: 15 residues. V gave up 10 bases and J gave up 1 base; unmatched junction bases: 7. The germline V gene encodes CDR1 LNHDA and CDR2 SQIVND (reference sequence). CDR3 bases: TGTGCCACTAAATCGGGACAGGGGAACACCGGGGAGCTGTTTTTT. Amino acids: CATKSGQGNTGELFF.

Concerning this clone: One end of the junction is discordant with germline, which a read error may explain. The gene calls are TRBV5-1 and TRBJ2-5; perhaps TRBD1 as D (6 bases). The germline V gene encodes CDR1 SGHRS and CDR2 YFSETQ. This CDR3 is 12 amino acids long. The CDR3 nucleotides read TGCGCCAGCAGCTTCGACAGGTTGCCCCAGGACTTC. Its protein is CASSFDRLPQDF.

The V call is TRBV6-1, the J call TRBJ1-1, with TRBD1 identical over 9 bases. The germline V gene has CDR1 MNHNS and CDR2 SASEGT. With 0 bases clipped from V and 11 bases from J, the junction kept 4 bases outside the gene matches. The CDR3 is 13 residues long. The CDR3 nucleotides are TGTGCCAGCAGTGAAGCGCTGACAGGGGGGGCTTTCTTT. The encoded protein is CASSEALTGGAFF.

The V and J genes are TRBV4-2 and TRBJ2-7; D may be TRBD2 (6 bases). Germline CDR1 and CDR2: LGHNA and YNFKEQ. V was pared by 1 base and J by 0 bases, with 16 bases between. The CDR3 spans 17 residues. CDR3 amino acids: CASSQGGGYGGSYEQYF. The DNA for the CDR3 is TGTGCCAGCAGCCAAGGGGGAGGCTACGGGGGCTCCTACGAGCAGTACTTC.

This clone was seen many times. V usage is TRBV19 and J usage is TRBJ1-1; possible D gene TRBD1, 6 bases. This CDR3 comprises 15 residues. Germline CDR1 reads LNHDA; CDR2 reads SQIVND (reference sequence). The germline V and J ends were trimmed by 8 bases and 1 base, with 17 bases remaining between them. CDR3 region: CASAPQGSGNTEAFF. The CDR3 nucleotides are TGTGCCAGTGCCCCTCAGGGGTCTGGGAACACTGAAGCTTTCTTT.

The rearrangement uses TRBV5-1 and TRBJ2-3; possible D gene TRBD2, 5 bases. This CDR3 contains 13 residues. The V end was cut by 2 bases, the J end by 6 bases, with 10 bases between. The germline CDR1 and CDR2 sequences are SGHRS and YFSETQ. The CDR3 DNA reads as TGCGCCAGCAGCTTACGAGGGCAGGATACGCAGTATTTT. Translated: CASSLRGQDTQYF.

This clone was seen only once. The rearrangement uses TRBV9 and TRBJ2-1, with TRBD2 matching over 8 bases. The germline CDR1 and CDR2 sequences are SGDLS and YYNGEE. The J segment lost 2 bases and the V segment lost 6 bases, leaving 7 bases of the junction unmatched. There are 15 residues in the CDR3. The CDR3 DNA follows: TGTGCCAGCAATGGTGGCGGGGGGACCTACAATGAGCAGTTCTTC. Its protein product is CASNGGGGTYNEQFF.

The CDR3 DNA sequence: TGTGCCAGCAGTTCCGAACGAACAGGGGATCATGGCTACACCTTC. Translated, it gives CASSSERTGDHGYTF. The J gene is TRBJ1-2, the V gene TRBV28, with TRBD1 matching over 7 bases. V shed 4 bases and J 6 bases; nucleotides not matched to a gene: 11. Germline V gene data show CDR1 as MDHEN and CDR2 as SYDVKM. CDR3 length equals 15 residues.

The chain carries TRBV20-1 and TRBJ1-2; tentatively, D is TRBD1 (5 bases). This CDR3 comprises 11 residues. Germline CDR1 and CDR2: DFQATT and SNEGSKA (reference sequence). Written as DNA, the CDR3 is TGCAGCATGGCAGGGAACTATGGCTACACCTTC. Translating it yields CSMAGNYGYTF.

This clone was detected only a few times. The chain joins TRBV2 to TRBJ2-7, with 9 bases identical to TRBD1. This CDR3 comprises 15 residues. The V gene end was trimmed by 5 bases and the J gene end by 3 bases; junction bases not matched to a gene: 8. Germline CDR1 and CDR2: SNHLY and FYNNEI. The CDR3 coding sequence is TGTGCCAGCAGTCGGCCACAGGGGGCGCGCTACGAGCAGTACTTC. It is translated as CASSRPQGARYEQYF.

The rearrangement links TRBV2 to TRBJ1-2; the D gene is possibly TRBD1 (6 bases). This CDR3 spans 14 amino acids. CDR1 SNHLY and CDR2 FYNNEI come from the germline V gene. V gave up 6 bases and J gave up 6 bases, with 17 bases separating them. The CDR3 bases are TGTGCCAGCAGATCAGGGGATCGGAGAAATGGCTACACCTTC. Encoded protein: CASRSGDRRNGYTF.

The chain is built from TRBV5-1 and TRBJ2-6; 7 bases fit TRBD1. There are 18 residues in the CDR3. Trimming at V came to 4 bases and at J to 0 bases, leaving 10 bases not matched to a gene. Looked up from germline, CDR1 is SGHRS and CDR2 is YFSETQ. CDR3 in amino acids: CASSPRMTGRSGANVLTF. CDR3 nucleotide sequence: TGCGCCAGCAGCCCCCGAATGACAGGGCGCTCTGGGGCCAACGTCCTGACTTTC.

The V gene is TRBV15, the J gene TRBJ2-1; 7 nucleotides match TRBD1. With 3 bases clipped from V and 9 bases from J, the junction kept 14 bases outside the gene matches. The CDR3 has 16 residues. CDR1 and CDR2 from the germline V gene are LNHNV and YYDKDF (reference sequence). CDR3 coding DNA: TGTGCCACCAGCAGCAAGACAGGGACCTTAATGGGTGAGCAGTTCTTC. Translation: CATSSKTGTLMGEQFF.

The chain has TRBV25-1 and TRBJ1-1; tentatively, D is TRBD1 (5 bases). V was cut by 4 bases and J by 10 bases, with 16 bases left in between. Per the germline V gene, CDR1 is MGHDK and CDR2 is SYGVNS. The CDR3 contains 13 residues. CDR3 sequence (DNA): TGTGCCAGCAGTGGTCAGCTGGCCGGGGGAGCTTTCTTT. The encoded protein is CASSGQLAGGAFF.

V usage is TRBV4-1 and J usage is TRBJ1-3, with a tentative D call TRBD1 (6 bases). CDR1 MGHRA and CDR2 YSYEKL come from the germline V gene. This CDR3 is 17 amino acids long. Trimming removed 2 bases at V and 0 bases at J, with 14 bases between. CDR3 sequence: CASSQFGQPSSGNTIYF. CDR3 in DNA: TGCGCCAGCAGCCAATTTGGACAGCCGAGCTCTGGAAACACCATATATTTT.

The chain has TRBV5-6 and TRBJ2-7; D may be TRBD2 (5 bases). CDR3 length: 14 amino acids. Germline CDR1 and CDR2: SGHDT and YYEEEE. V was pared by 0 bases and J by 2 bases, with 9 bases between. The CDR3 protein is CASSLGEGAYEQYF. In DNA, the CDR3 is TGTGCCAGCAGCTTGGGTGAGGGCGCCTACGAGCAGTACTTC.

The chain combines TRBV6-1 with TRBJ2-7; D gene uncertain. This CDR3 spans 13 amino acids. Germline V lookup: CDR1 MNHNS, CDR2 SASEGT. V dropped 2 bases and J dropped 2 bases, with 7 bases sitting between them. CDR3 amino acids: CASSENLPYEQYF. The CDR3, as DNA: TGTGCCAGCAGTGAAAACTTACCCTACGAGCAGTACTTC.

The J gene is TRBJ2-7, the V gene TRBV7-9; unclear D gene. V lost 5 bases and J 5 bases, leaving 7 bases between the germline ends. CDR1 and CDR2 from the germline V gene are SEHNR and FQNEAQ (reference sequence). The CDR3 covers 11 residues. The CDR3 coding sequence is TGTGCCAGCAGCCTCACGGACGAGCAGTACTTC. Its translation is CASSLTDEQYF.

This clone was detected a few times. CDR3 coding DNA: TGTGCCAGCAGCATCTCATTAACGGGGGGCTACACCTTC. Its translation is CASSISLTGGYTF. The rearrangement joins TRBV6-5 to TRBJ1-2; D is undetermined. The V end was cut by 6 bases, the J end by 8 bases, with 16 bases between. The CDR3 length is 13 residues. CDR1 is MNHEY, CDR2 SVGAGI, per germline.

The chain recombines TRBV9 with TRBJ2-2; TRBD1 might be the D (5 bases). V dropped 4 bases and J dropped 1 base, with 11 bases sitting between them. Germline CDR1 is SGDLS and CDR2 is YYNGEE. The CDR3 sequence is 15 residues long. CDR3 loop: CASSPGTGNTGELFF. The CDR3 nucleotides read TGTGCCAGCAGCCCAGGAACAGGGAACACCGGGGAGCTGTTTTTT.

The chain recombines TRBV28 with TRBJ1-1; D remains unclear. This CDR3 spans 15 amino acids. Germline V gene sequence: CDR1 MDHEN, CDR2 SYDVKM. Trimming took 2 bases from V and 3 from J, leaving 13 bases between them. The CDR3 region has the DNA TGTGCCAGCAGTTTAAATTTCGCCCGGTACACTGAAGCTTTCTTT. This translates into CASSLNFARYTEAFF.

This rearrangement joins TRBV4-1 to TRBJ2-7; maybe TRBD2 (5 bases). Germline values: CDR1 MGHRA, CDR2 YSYEKL. The CDR3 totals 15 residues. Trimming cost V 0 bases and J 0 bases, with 9 bases left between them. The CDR3 reads CASSQDPGSSYEQYF. CDR3 nucleotides: TGCGCCAGCAGCCAAGATCCGGGGAGCTCCTACGAGCAGTACTTC.

The J gene is TRBJ1-1, the V gene TRBV27, with D uncertain. Deletions cut 2 bases from V and 7 bases from J, with 11 bases between. The germline V gene has CDR1 MNHEY and CDR2 SMNVEV (reference sequence). This CDR3 is built from 13 residues. Here the CDR3 reads CASSLLQDNEAFF. The CDR3 region has the DNA TGTGCCAGCAGTTTACTCCAGGATAATGAAGCTTTCTTT.

The genes are TRBV28 and TRBJ2-5; 8 positions agree with TRBD1. The CDR3 length is 18 residues. Germline CDR1 and CDR2: MDHEN and SYDVKM. With V trimmed by 3 bases and J by 2 bases, 14 bases remained unmatched. CDR3 DNA: TGTGCCAGCAGTTTGGATTTCGCCCAGGGACAGGCTCAAGAGACCCAGTACTTC. Translation gives CASSLDFAQGQAQETQYF.

V is TRBV2 and J is TRBJ2-2, with D perhaps TRBD2 (6 bases). Germline-derived CDR1 and CDR2 are SNHLY and FYNNEI. CDR3 length equals 14 residues. Between the trimmed V and J ends, which lost 6 bases and 1 base, there was a span of 9 bases. The CDR3 DNA reads as TGTGCCAGCAGGCAGCGGGTGAACACCGGGGAGCTGTTTTTT. Protein product: CASRQRVNTGELFF.